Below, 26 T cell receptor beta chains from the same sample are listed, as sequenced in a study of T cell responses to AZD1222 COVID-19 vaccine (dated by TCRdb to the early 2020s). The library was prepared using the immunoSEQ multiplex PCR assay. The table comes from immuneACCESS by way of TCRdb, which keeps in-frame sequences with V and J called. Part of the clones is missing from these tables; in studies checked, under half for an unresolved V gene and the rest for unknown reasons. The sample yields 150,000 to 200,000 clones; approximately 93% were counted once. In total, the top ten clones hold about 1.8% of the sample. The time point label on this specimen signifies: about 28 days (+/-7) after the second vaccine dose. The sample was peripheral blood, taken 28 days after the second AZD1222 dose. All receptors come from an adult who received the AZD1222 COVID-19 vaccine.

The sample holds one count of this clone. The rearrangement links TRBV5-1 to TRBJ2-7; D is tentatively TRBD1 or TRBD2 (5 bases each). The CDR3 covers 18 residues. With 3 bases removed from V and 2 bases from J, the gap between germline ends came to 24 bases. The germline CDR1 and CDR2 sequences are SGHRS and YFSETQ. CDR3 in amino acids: CASSSQSQTGRQPYEQYF. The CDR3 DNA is TGCGCCAGCAGCTCCCAAAGTCAAACGGGACGCCAGCCCTACGAGCAGTACTTC. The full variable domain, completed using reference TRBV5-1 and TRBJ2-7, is KAGVTQTPRYLIKTRGQQVTLSCSPISGHRSVSWYQQTPGQGLQFLFEYFSETQRNKGNFPGRFSGRQFSNSRSEMNVSTLELGDSALYLCASSSQSQTGRQPYEQYFGPGTRLTVT.

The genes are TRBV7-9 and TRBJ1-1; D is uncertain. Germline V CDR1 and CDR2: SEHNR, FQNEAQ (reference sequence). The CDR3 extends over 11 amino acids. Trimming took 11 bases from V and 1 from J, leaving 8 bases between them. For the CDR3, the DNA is TGTGCCGGGGAATCGAACACTGAAGCTTTCTTT. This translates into CAGESNTEAFF. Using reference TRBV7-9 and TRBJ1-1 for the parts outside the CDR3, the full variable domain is DTGVSQNPRHKITKRGQNVTFRCDPISEHNRLYWYRQTLGQGPEFLTYFQNEAQLEKSRLLSDRFSAERPKGSFSTLEIQRTEQGDSAMYLCAGESNTEAFFGQGTRLTVV.

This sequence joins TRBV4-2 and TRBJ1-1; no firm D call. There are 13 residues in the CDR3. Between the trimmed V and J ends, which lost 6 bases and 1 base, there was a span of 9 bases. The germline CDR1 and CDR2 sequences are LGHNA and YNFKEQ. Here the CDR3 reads CASRITENTEAFF. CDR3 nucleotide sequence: TGTGCCAGCAGGATAACTGAGAACACTGAAGCTTTCTTT.

In DNA, the CDR3 is TGCGCCAGCTCAATACGTGGACAGGGGGCCACTGAAGCTTTCTTT. As protein: CASSIRGQGATEAFF. The chain joins TRBV5-1 to TRBJ1-1, with 11 bases aligning to TRBD1. This CDR3 has 15 amino acids. CDR1 and CDR2 from the germline V gene are SGHRS and YFSETQ. The J segment lost 4 bases and the V segment lost 7 bases, leaving 9 bases of the junction unmatched.

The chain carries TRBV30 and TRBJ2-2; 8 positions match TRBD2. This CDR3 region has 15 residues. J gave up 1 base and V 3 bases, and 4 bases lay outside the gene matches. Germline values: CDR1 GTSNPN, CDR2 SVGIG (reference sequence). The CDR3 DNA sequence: TGTGCCTGGAGGCGGGGACTAGGGAACACCGGGGAGCTGTTTTTT. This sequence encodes CAWRRGLGNTGELFF.

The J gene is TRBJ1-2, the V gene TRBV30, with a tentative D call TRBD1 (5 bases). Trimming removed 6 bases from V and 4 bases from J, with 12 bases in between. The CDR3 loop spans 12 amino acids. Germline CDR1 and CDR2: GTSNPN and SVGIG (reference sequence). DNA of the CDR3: TGTGCCTGTGACAAAGGGGCCTATGGCTACACCTTC. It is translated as CACDKGAYGYTF. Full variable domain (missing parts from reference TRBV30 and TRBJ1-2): SQTIHQWPATLVQPVGSPLSLECTVEGTSNPNLYWYRQAAGRGLQLLFYSVGIGQISSEVPQNLSASRPQDRQFILSSKKLLLSDSGFYLCACDKGAYGYTFGSGTRLTVV.

CDR3 in amino acids: CSATGASYEQYF. The DNA of the CDR3 is TGCAGCGCGACAGGGGCCTCCTACGAGCAGTACTTC. The V call is TRBV29-1, the J call TRBJ2-7, with 8 positions matching TRBD1. Germline trimming cut 7 bases from V and 0 bases from J; bases unmatched to any gene: 2. CDR1 SQVTM and CDR2 ANQGSEA come from the germline V gene. The CDR3 is made up of 12 amino acids.

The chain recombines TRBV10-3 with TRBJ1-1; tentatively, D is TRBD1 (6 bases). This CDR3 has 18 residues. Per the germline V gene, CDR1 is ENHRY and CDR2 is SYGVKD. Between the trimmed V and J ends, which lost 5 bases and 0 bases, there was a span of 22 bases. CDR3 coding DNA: TGTGCCATCAGTTCCCGTACAGGGAGCACATCTATGAACACTGAAGCTTTCTTT. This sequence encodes CAISSRTGSTSMNTEAFF.

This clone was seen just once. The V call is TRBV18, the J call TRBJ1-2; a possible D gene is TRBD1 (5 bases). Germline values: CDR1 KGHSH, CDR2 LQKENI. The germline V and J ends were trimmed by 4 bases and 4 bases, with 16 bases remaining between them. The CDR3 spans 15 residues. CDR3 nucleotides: TGTGCCAGCTCACTTCAGGACCCGGGGGGCTATGGCTACACCTTC. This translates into CASSLQDPGGYGYTF.

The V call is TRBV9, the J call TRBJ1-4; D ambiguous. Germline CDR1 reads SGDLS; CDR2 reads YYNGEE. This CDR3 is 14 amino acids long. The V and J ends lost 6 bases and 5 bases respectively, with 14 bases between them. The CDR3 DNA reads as TGTGCCAGCACCCCGGGCCTACGGAATGAAAAACTGTTTTTT. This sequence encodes CASTPGLRNEKLFF.

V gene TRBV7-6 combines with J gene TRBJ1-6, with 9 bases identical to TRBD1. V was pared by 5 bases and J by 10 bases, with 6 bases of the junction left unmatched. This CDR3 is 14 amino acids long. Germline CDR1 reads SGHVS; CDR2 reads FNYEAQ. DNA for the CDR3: TGTGCCAGCAGCACAAGACAGGGGGGCTCACCCCTCCACTTT. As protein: CASSTRQGGSPLHF.

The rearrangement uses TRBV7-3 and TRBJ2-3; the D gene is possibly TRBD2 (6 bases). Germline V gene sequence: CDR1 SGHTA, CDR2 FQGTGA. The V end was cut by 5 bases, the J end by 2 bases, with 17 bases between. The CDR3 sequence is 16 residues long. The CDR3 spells CASSPGGGLFTDTQYF. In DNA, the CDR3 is TGTGCCAGCAGCCCGGGCGGAGGGCTTTTCACAGATACGCAGTATTTT.

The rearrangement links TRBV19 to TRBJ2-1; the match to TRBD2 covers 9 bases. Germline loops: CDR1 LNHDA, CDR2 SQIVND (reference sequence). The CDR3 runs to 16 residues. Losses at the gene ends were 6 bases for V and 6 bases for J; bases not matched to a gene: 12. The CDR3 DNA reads TGTGCCAGTAGCCGACAGGGCGGGAGGGGTTCCAATGAGCAGTTCTTC. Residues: CASSRQGGRGSNEQFF.

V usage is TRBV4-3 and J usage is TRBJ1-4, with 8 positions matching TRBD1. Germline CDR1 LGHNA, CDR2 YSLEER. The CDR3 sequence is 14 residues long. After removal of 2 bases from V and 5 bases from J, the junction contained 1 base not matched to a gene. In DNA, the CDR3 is TGCGCCAGCAGCCAAAGGACAGGGAATGAAAAACTGTTTTTT. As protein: CASSQRTGNEKLFF.

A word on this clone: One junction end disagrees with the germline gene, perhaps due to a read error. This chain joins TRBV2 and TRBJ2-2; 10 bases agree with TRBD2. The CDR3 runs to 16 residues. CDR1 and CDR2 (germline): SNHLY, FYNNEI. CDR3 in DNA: TGTGCCAGCAGGGGACCGGGACTAGCGAAGACCGGGGAGCTGTTTTTT. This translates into CASRGPGLAKTGELFF. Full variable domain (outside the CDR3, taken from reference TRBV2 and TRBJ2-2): EPEVTQTPSHQVTQMGQEVILRCVPISNHLYFYWYRQILGQKVEFLVSFYNNEISEKSEIFDDQFSVERPDGSNFTLKIRSTKLEDSAMYFCASRGPGLAKTGELFFGEGSRLTVL.

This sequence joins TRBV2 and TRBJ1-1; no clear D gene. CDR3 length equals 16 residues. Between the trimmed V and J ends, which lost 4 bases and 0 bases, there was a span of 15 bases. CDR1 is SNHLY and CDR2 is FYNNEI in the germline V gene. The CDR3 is CASSGSSTHLNTEAFF. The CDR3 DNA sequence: TGTGCCAGCAGTGGGAGCAGCACCCACTTGAACACTGAAGCTTTCTTT.

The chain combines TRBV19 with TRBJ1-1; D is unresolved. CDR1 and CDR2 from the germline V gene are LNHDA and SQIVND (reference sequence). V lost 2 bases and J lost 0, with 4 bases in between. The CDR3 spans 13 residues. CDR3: CASSILMNTEAFF. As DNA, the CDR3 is TGTGCCAGTAGTATACTCATGAACACTGAAGCTTTCTTT.

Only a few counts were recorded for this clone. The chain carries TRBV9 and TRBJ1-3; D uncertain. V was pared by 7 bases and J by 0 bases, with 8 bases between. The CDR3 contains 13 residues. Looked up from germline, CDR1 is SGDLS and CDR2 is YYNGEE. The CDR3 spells CASSRSSGNTIYF. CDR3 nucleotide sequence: TGTGCCAGCTCCAGAAGCTCTGGAAACACCATATATTTT.

Here the CDR3 reads CAISEGPYEQYF. CDR3 coding DNA: TGTGCCATCAGTGAGGGACCCTACGAGCAGTACTTC. The chain combines TRBV10-3 with TRBJ2-7; D not resolved. Germline V lookup: CDR1 ENHRY, CDR2 SYGVKD. The CDR3 totals 12 residues. V was shortened by 2 bases and J by 2 bases, with 4 bases between the two germline ends.

The CDR3 bases are TGTGCCAGCAGCCCCTTGAGGGGTCACACCGGGGAGCTGTTTTTT. This gives the protein CASSPLRGHTGELFF. The rearrangement joins TRBV6-5 to TRBJ2-2; D is perhaps TRBD1 or TRBD2 (5 bases each). The CDR3 has 15 residues. Germline V lookup: CDR1 MNHEY, CDR2 SVGAGI. The V end was cut by 6 bases, the J end by 3 bases, with 14 bases between.

The CDR3 spells CATSRGSNSGANVLTF. The CDR3 nucleotides are TGTGCCACCAGCAGGGGGTCTAACTCTGGGGCCAACGTCCTGACTTTC. The V gene is TRBV15, the J gene TRBJ2-6; D is undetermined. V gave up 3 bases and J gave up 0 bases, with 9 bases separating them. The germline V gene has CDR1 LNHNV and CDR2 YYDKDF (reference sequence). The CDR3 has 16 amino acids.

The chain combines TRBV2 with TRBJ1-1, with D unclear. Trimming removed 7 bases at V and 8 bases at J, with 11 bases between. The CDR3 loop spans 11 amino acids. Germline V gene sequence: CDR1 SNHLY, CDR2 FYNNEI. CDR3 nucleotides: TGTGCCAGCACCATGAGGGCAGAAGCTTTCTTT. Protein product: CASTMRAEAFF.

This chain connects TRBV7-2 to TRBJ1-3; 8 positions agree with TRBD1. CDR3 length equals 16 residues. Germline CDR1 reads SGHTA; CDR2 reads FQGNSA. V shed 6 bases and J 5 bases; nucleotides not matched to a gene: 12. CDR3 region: CASSRLGQGSRNTIYF. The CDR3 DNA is TGTGCCAGCAGTCGTCTCGGACAGGGATCGAGAAACACCATATATTTT.

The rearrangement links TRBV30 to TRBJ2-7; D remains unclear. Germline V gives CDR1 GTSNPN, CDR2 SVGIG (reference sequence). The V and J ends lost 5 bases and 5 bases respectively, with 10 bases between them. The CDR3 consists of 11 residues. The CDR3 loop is CAWGYADEQYF. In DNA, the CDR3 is TGTGCCTGGGGGTACGCGGACGAGCAGTACTTC.

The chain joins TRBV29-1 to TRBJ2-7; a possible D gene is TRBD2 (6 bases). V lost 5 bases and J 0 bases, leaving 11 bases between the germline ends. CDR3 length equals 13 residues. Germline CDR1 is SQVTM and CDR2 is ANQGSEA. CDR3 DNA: TGCAGCGTTCGTAGCGGCTACTCCTACGAGCAGTACTTC. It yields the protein CSVRSGYSYEQYF.

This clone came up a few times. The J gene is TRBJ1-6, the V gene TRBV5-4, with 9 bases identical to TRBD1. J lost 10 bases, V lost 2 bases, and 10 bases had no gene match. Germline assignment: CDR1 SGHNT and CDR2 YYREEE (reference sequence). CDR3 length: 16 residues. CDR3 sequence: CASSLKDRGIGSPLHF. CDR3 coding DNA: TGTGCCAGCAGCTTAAAGGACAGGGGTATAGGGTCACCCCTCCACTTT.